The 29 T cell receptor beta chains listed next were all sequenced from one sample in a study of cytomegalovirus exposure and HLA in healthy donors. In the PCR, 60 Vbeta and 13 Jbeta primers were used. Sequencing was performed with immunoSEQ multiplex PCR; in TCRdb, only in-frame clones are kept and a portion is missing. There are about 150,000 clones in the sample; about 80% occur only once, and more than 10% lies in the top ten. The sample comprised PBMCs. These TCRs come from a man aged 25-45 years in good health and CMV-seropositive.

This chain uses TRBV5-5 with TRBJ1-1, with D hard to call. Deletions cut 6 bases from V and 7 bases from J, with 13 bases between. Looked up from germline, CDR1 is SGHKS and CDR2 is YYEKEE (reference sequence). The CDR3 runs 12 residues. The CDR3 region has the DNA TGTGCCAGCACCGATAGGGAGATTGAAGCTTTCTTT. Translated: CASTDREIEAFF.

This sequence joins TRBV27 and TRBJ1-6; maybe TRBD1 (6 bases). Trimming cost V 2 bases and J 3 bases, with 14 bases left between them. Germline CDR1 reads MNHEY; CDR2 reads SMNVEV (reference sequence). The CDR3 runs 17 residues. The CDR3 here is CASSLIWGQRYNSPLHF. In DNA, the CDR3 is TGTGCCAGCAGTTTAATCTGGGGGCAACGCTATAATTCACCCCTCCACTTT.

The rearrangement uses TRBV7-2 and TRBJ2-7, with 9 bases matching TRBD1. V trimming: 5 bases; J trimming: 6 bases; junction bases outside the gene matches: 11. CDR3 size: 15 residues. Germline loops: CDR1 SGHTA, CDR2 FQGNSA. The CDR3 coding sequence is TGTGCCAGCAGCCTTTACAGGGGGCGCAGCCCCGAGCAGTACTTC. Protein: CASSLYRGRSPEQYF.

This clone was seen once. The chain recombines TRBV27 with TRBJ1-6, with 10 bases matching TRBD1. CDR3 length: 16 residues. CDR1 is MNHEY and CDR2 is SMNVEV in the germline V gene (reference sequence). V shed 6 bases, J shed 6 bases, and the junction held 8 bases outside the gene matches. CDR3 amino acids: CASRAGTGDANSPLHF. The CDR3 DNA reads TGTGCCAGCAGAGCCGGGACAGGGGATGCTAATTCACCCCTCCACTTT.

The genes are TRBV4-2 and TRBJ1-1, with TRBD1 as a possible D gene (5 bases). The germline V gene has CDR1 LGHNA and CDR2 YNFKEQ. CDR3 length: 16 residues. Between the trimmed V and J ends, which lost 0 bases and 4 bases, there was a span of 15 bases. The CDR3: CASSQDLAGRVTEAFF. The CDR3 DNA reads TGTGCCAGCAGCCAAGATTTGGCGGGGCGCGTCACTGAAGCTTTCTTT.

The chain uses TRBV2 and TRBJ2-1, with D perhaps TRBD2 (5 bases). CDR3 length equals 14 residues. The germline V gene encodes CDR1 SNHLY and CDR2 FYNNEI. Trimming removed 5 bases from V and 7 bases from J, with 15 bases in between. The CDR3 sequence: CASSPGLSGNEQFF. In DNA, the CDR3 is TGTGCCAGCAGTCCAGGACTTTCGGGGAATGAGCAGTTCTTC.

The CDR3: CASSLTVGGYNEQFF. The CDR3 DNA sequence: TGTGCCAGCAGCTTAACGGTGGGGGGATACAATGAGCAGTTCTTC. V gene TRBV7-2 combines with J gene TRBJ2-1; weak D call: TRBD2 (6 bases). Germline V gene sequence: CDR1 SGHTA, CDR2 FQGNSA. CDR3 length equals 15 residues. Trimming stripped 2 bases from V and 4 bases from J, with 12 bases between.

The rearrangement uses TRBV19 and TRBJ2-1; D is possibly TRBD2 (6 bases). Trimming removed 6 bases at V and 10 bases at J, with 31 bases between. The CDR3 length is 18 residues. CDR1 and CDR2 from the germline V gene are LNHDA and SQIVND (reference sequence). CDR3 in amino acids: CASSVKISGGQAWWEQFF. The CDR3 DNA reads as TGTGCCAGTAGCGTCAAAATTAGCGGAGGGCAAGCTTGGTGGGAGCAGTTCTTC.

This chain links TRBV15 with TRBJ2-1; 8 bases line up with TRBD2. V lost 2 bases, J lost 7 bases, and 10 bases stayed unmatched. The germline gives CDR1 LNHNV, CDR2 YYDKDF (reference sequence). The CDR3 is 16 amino acids. CDR3 sequence: CATSRSRAGALNEQFF. Here the CDR3 DNA reads TGTGCCACCAGCAGATCCCGAGCGGGAGCCTTAAATGAGCAGTTCTTC.

This clone was counted a single time. J is TRBJ2-1 and V is TRBV6-5; 8 bases agree with TRBD2. The germline gives CDR1 MNHEY, CDR2 SVGAGI. The CDR3 is 15 residues long. The ends lost 5 bases at V and 3 bases at J; junction bases unmatched: 6. CDR3 coding DNA: TGTGCCAGCAGTGCCGTACTAGCGGACTACAATGAGCAGTTCTTC. This encodes CASSAVLADYNEQFF.

The chain joins TRBV28 to TRBJ2-3, with D tentatively TRBD1 (6 bases). CDR3 size: 16 residues. CDR1 and CDR2 (germline): MDHEN, SYDVKM. Between the trimmed V and J ends, which lost 6 bases and 2 bases, there was a span of 18 bases. DNA for the CDR3: TGTGCCAGCAGCACGATAAAAGGACAGCTCACAGATACGCAGTATTTT. It translates to CASSTIKGQLTDTQYF.

The chain has TRBV27 and TRBJ1-1; tentatively, D is TRBD1 (5 bases). Trimming shortened V by 6 bases and J by 6 bases, and 14 bases separated the two germline ends. CDR1 and CDR2 (germline): MNHEY, SMNVEV (reference sequence). The CDR3 runs to 13 residues. This chain's CDR3 is CASRQDWGSEAFF. CDR3 coding DNA: TGTGCCAGCAGACAGGATTGGGGTTCTGAAGCTTTCTTT.

This clone appeared a single time. V gene TRBV29-1 combines with J gene TRBJ2-1, with 7 bases matching TRBD1. The V gene's germline CDR1 is SQVTM and CDR2 ANQGSEA. The ends lost 4 bases at V and 3 bases at J; junction bases unmatched: 3. This CDR3 region has 13 residues. CDR3 in amino acids: CSVARGIYNEQFF. The CDR3 nucleotides are TGCAGCGTTGCCAGGGGGATCTACAATGAGCAGTTCTTC.

The V call is TRBV19, the J call TRBJ2-7; TRBD2 matches 8 bases. The germline V gene encodes CDR1 LNHDA and CDR2 SQIVND (reference sequence). With 8 bases clipped from V and 0 bases from J, the junction kept 12 bases outside the gene matches. CDR3 length: 16 amino acids. CDR3 sequence reads: CASQKNSGVSSYEQYF. In DNA, the CDR3 is TGTGCCAGTCAGAAAAATAGCGGGGTAAGCTCCTACGAGCAGTACTTC.

The chain employs TRBV27 and TRBJ2-7, with 8 nucleotides matching TRBD1. This CDR3 is built from 14 residues. With V trimmed by 6 bases and J by 6 bases, 10 bases remained unmatched. Germline CDR1 and CDR2: MNHEY and SMNVEV (reference sequence). The CDR3 bases are TGTGCCAGCAGACATACGACAGGGGTGGGCGAGCAGTACTTC. Translation: CASRHTTGVGEQYF.

CDR3 DNA: TGTGCCAGCAGCTTAGGCCCTCCGGGACTTTATGGCTACACCTTC. Amino acids: CASSLGPPGLYGYTF. The rearrangement joins TRBV13 to TRBJ1-2; D might be TRBD1 (5 bases). Germline V gene lookup returns CDR1 PRHDT and CDR2 FYEKMQ (reference sequence). V gave up 0 bases and J gave up 5 bases, with 13 bases separating them. The CDR3 has 15 residues.

This chain uses TRBV28 with TRBJ2-7; TRBD2 agrees at 7 bases. After removal of 6 bases from V and 1 base from J, the junction contained 12 bases not matched to a gene. The CDR3 covers 16 residues. Germline V lookup: CDR1 MDHEN, CDR2 SYDVKM. CDR3 region: CASRVSGAGLSYEQYF. Here the CDR3 DNA reads TGTGCCAGCAGGGTTTCAGGAGCGGGGCTATCCTACGAGCAGTACTTC.

The CDR3 DNA reads TGTGCCAGCAGCGTAGACCCGGACGGACTCGGCGATACGCAGTATTTT. This encodes CASSVDPDGLGDTQYF. J is TRBJ2-3 and V is TRBV9, with D perhaps matching TRBD2 (5 bases). V lost 0 bases and J lost 6, with 17 bases in between. CDR3 size: 16 residues. The germline V gene has CDR1 SGDLS and CDR2 YYNGEE.

V is TRBV10-3 and J is TRBJ1-2; 9 positions match TRBD1. Trimming at V came to 4 bases and at J to 7 bases, leaving 10 bases not matched to a gene. CDR1 and CDR2 (germline): ENHRY, SYGVKD. The CDR3 loop spans 15 amino acids. CDR3 nucleotide sequence: TGTGCCATCAGTGCCTCGGGACAGGGCGTTGGTGGCTACACCTTC. The encoded protein is CAISASGQGVGGYTF.

The J gene is TRBJ2-5, the V gene TRBV9, with 12 bases fitting TRBD1. The V gene end was trimmed by 0 bases and the J gene end by 5 bases; junction bases not matched to a gene: 8. The length of the CDR3 is 17 residues. From germline, CDR1 is SGDLS and CDR2 YYNGEE. The CDR3 loop is CASSVGGQGAYEETQYF. The CDR3, as DNA: TGTGCCAGCAGCGTAGGGGGACAGGGGGCGTATGAGGAGACCCAGTACTTC.

J is TRBJ1-3 and V is TRBV25-1; 9 positions agree with TRBD1. CDR1 is MGHDK and CDR2 is SYGVNS in the germline V gene. With 4 bases clipped from V and 3 bases from J, the junction kept 7 bases outside the gene matches. The CDR3 is 16 residues long. This CDR3 reads CASSAWTGDRGNTIYF. CDR3 sequence (DNA): TGTGCCAGCAGTGCATGGACAGGGGATCGTGGAAACACCATATATTTT.

The chain has TRBV2 and TRBJ2-3, with a weak D call TRBD1 (6 bases). V lost 6 bases, J lost 5 bases, and 12 bases lay in between. Germline CDR1 and CDR2: SNHLY and FYNNEI. The CDR3 runs to 13 residues. CDR3 sequence reads: CASSRGWEDTQYF. As DNA, the CDR3 is TGTGCCAGCAGCAGGGGCTGGGAAGATACGCAGTATTTT.

J is TRBJ2-3 and V is TRBV4-2; 10 bases agree with TRBD2. Unmatched junction bases numbered 11, after V lost 4 bases and J lost 4 bases. CDR1 and CDR2 (germline): LGHNA, YNFKEQ. The CDR3 is 17 amino acids. CDR3 loop: CASSRRPGTSVPDTQYF. As DNA, the CDR3 is TGTGCCAGCAGCCGCAGGCCCGGGACTAGCGTCCCAGATACGCAGTATTTT.

The chain recombines TRBV27 with TRBJ2-7, with 8 bases aligning to TRBD1. This CDR3 spans 15 amino acids. V trimming: 5 bases; J trimming: 7 bases; junction bases outside the gene matches: 13. The germline V gene encodes CDR1 MNHEY and CDR2 SMNVEV (reference sequence). CDR3 loop: CASSLVGQGFREQYF. CDR3 nucleotides: TGTGCCAGCAGTCTCGTCGGACAGGGATTTCGGGAGCAGTACTTC.

This chain connects TRBV5-1 to TRBJ2-7; D is possibly TRBD1 (6 bases). CDR1 is SGHRS and CDR2 is YFSETQ in the germline V gene. The CDR3 totals 14 residues. The germline V and J ends were trimmed by 5 bases and 5 bases, with 17 bases remaining between them. The CDR3 DNA sequence: TGCGCCAGCAGGTCCGGCAGGGGTGCGGACGAGCAGTACTTC. Its translation is CASRSGRGADEQYF.

The chain couples TRBV1 to TRBJ1-4. TRBV1 is a pseudogene. The CDR3 contains 15 residues. Here the CDR3 reads CTSSQEPRVLKKLFF. For the CDR3, the DNA is TGCACCAGCAGCCAAGAGCCCCGGGTCCTTAAAAAACTGTTTTTT.

The chain joins TRBV18 to TRBJ2-1; D is unresolved. With 3 bases removed from V and 0 bases from J, the gap between germline ends came to 6 bases. Germline V gene data show CDR1 as KGHSH and CDR2 as LQKENI. This CDR3 comprises 14 residues. The CDR3 DNA reads TGTGCCAGCTCACCTTCTAGCTCCTACAATGAGCAGTTCTTC. Encoded protein: CASSPSSSYNEQFF.

The chain joins TRBV29-1 to TRBJ2-6; 10 bases are shared with TRBD1. The CDR3 spans 17 residues. Trimming removed 4 bases from V and 0 bases from J; junction bases left unmatched: 6. Germline CDR1 SQVTM, CDR2 ANQGSEA. DNA of the CDR3: TGCAGCGTTGCCCTCGGGACAGGGGTCTCTGGGGCCAACGTCCTGACTTTC. Amino acid sequence: CSVALGTGVSGANVLTF. The full variable domain, completed using reference TRBV29-1 and TRBJ2-6, is SAVISQKPSRDICQRGTSLTIQCQVDSQVTMMFWYRQQPGQSLTLIATANQGSEATYESGFVIDKFPISRPNLTFSTLTVSNMSPEDSSIYLCSVALGTGVSGANVLTFGAGSRLTVL.

In this sample, this clone turned up a few times. The V call is TRBV19, the J call TRBJ2-2, with 7 bases that match TRBD2. CDR1 and CDR2 from the germline V gene are LNHDA and SQIVND (reference sequence). Trimming removed 8 bases from V and 4 bases from J; junction bases left unmatched: 13. This CDR3 comprises 16 residues. In nucleotides, the CDR3 is TGTGCCAGTCTGCCGGGAGGCAGTTGGGGCACCGGGGAGCTGTTTTTT. This encodes CASLPGGSWGTGELFF.